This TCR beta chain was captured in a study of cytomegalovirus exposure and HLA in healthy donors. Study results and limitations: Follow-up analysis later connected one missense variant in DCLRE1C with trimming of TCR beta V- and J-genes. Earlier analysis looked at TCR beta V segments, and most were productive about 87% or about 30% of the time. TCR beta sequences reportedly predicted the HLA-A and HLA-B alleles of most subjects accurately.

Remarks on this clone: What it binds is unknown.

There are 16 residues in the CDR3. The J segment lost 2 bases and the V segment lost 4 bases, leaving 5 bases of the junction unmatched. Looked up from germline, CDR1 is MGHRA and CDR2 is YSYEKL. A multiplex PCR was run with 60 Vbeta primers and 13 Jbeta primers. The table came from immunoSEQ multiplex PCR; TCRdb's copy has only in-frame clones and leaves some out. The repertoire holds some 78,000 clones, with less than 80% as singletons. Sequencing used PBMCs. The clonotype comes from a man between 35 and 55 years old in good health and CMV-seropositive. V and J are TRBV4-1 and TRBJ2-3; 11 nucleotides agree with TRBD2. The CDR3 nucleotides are TGCGCCAGCAGCCCAGTAGCGGGAGGGGTCACAGATACGCAGTATTTT. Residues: CASSPVAGGVTDTQYF.